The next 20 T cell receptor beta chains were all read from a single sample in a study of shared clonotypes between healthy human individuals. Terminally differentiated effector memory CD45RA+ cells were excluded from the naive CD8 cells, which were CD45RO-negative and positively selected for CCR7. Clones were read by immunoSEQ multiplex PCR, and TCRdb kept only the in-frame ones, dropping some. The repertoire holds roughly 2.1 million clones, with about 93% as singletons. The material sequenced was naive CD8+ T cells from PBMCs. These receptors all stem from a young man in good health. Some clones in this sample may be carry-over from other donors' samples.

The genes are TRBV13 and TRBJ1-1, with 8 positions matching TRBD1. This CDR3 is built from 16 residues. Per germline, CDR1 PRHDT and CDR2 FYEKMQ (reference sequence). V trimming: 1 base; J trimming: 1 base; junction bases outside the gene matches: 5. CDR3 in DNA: TGTGCCAGCAGCTTAGATGGGCAGGGGGCGAACACTGAAGCTTTCTTT. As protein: CASSLDGQGANTEAFF.

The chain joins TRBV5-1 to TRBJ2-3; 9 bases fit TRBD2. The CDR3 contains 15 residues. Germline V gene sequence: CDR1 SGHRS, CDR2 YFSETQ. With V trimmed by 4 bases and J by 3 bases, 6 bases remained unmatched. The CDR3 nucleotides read TGCGCCAGCAGCCCTCTCAGCGGGGGGACAGATACGCAGTATTTT. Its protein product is CASSPLSGGTDTQYF.

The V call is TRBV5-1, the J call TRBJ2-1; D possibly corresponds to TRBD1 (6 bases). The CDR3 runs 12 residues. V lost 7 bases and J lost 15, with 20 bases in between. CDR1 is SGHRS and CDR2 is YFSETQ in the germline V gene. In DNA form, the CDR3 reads TGCGCCAGCTCGCTTGATGGGGGCAATGGGTTCTTC. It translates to CASSLDGGNGFF.

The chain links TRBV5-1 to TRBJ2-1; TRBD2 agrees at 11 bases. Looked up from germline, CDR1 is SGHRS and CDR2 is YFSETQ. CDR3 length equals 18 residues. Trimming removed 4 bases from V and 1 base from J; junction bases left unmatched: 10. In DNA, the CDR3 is TGCGCCAGCAGCCCGACTAGCGGGACTGGGTTGTCCTACAATGAGCAGTTCTTC. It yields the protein CASSPTSGTGLSYNEQFF.

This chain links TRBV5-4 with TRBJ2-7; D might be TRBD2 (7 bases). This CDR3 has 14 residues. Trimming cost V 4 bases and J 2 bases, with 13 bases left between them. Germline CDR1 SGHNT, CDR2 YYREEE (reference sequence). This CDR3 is CASSPGGRPYEQYF. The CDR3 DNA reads TGTGCCAGCAGCCCCGGGGGGCGCCCCTACGAGCAGTACTTC.

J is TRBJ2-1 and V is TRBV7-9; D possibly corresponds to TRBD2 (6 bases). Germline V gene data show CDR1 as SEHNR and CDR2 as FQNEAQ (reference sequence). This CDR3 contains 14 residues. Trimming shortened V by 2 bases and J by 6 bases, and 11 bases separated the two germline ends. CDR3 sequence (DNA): TGTGCCAGCAGCTTACCTAGCGATGGCAATGAGCAGTTCTTC. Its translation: CASSLPSDGNEQFF.

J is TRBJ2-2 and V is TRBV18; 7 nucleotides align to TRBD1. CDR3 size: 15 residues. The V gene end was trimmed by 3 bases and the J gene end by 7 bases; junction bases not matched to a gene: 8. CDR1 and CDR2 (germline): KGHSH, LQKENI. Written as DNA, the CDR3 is TGTGCCAGCTCACCCACGAGGGGGCTGAGCGGGGAGCTGTTTTTT. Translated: CASSPTRGLSGELFF.

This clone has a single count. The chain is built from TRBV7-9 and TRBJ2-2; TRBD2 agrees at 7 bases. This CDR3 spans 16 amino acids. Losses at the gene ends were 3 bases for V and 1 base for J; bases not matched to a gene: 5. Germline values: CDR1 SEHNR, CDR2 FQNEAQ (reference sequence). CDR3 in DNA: TGTGCCAGCAGCTTTTTAGCGGGTCAGAACACCGGGGAGCTGTTTTTT. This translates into CASSFLAGQNTGELFF.

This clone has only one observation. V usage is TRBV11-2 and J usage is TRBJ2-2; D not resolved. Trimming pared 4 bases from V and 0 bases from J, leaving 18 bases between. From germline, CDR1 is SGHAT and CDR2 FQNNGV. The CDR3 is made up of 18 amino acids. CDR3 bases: TGTGCCAGCAGCTACCCCCTTTTCTCATTTGCGAACACCGGGGAGCTGTTTTTT. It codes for CASSYPLFSFANTGELFF.

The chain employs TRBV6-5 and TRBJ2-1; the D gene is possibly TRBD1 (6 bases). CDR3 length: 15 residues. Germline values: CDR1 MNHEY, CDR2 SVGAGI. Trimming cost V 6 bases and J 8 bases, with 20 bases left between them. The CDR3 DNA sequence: TGTGCCAGCAGCCTTGACAGGATGAGGTTTCATGAGCAGTTCTTC. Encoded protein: CASSLDRMRFHEQFF.

The CDR3 nucleotides are TGTGCCAGCAGCCGTCCGGGACAGGGGGCTTCCTACGAGCAGTACTTC. Its translation is CASSRPGQGASYEQYF. The chain employs TRBV5-6 and TRBJ2-7; 12 bases align to TRBD1. Germline V gives CDR1 SGHDT, CDR2 YYEEEE. The CDR3 length is 16 residues. V trimming: 4 bases; J trimming: 1 base; junction bases outside the gene matches: 6.

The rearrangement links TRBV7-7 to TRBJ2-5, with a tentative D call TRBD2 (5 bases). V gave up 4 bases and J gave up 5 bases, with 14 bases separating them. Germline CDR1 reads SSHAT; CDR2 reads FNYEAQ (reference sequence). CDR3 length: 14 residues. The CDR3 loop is CASSSAVGSETQYF. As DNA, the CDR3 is TGTGCCAGCAGCTCAGCGGTTGGGTCGGAGACCCAGTACTTC.

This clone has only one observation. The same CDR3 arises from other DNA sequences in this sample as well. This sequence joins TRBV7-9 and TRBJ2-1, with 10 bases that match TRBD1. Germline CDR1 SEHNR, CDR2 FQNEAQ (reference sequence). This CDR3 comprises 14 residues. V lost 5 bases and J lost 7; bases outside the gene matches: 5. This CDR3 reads CASSPGQGLNEQFF. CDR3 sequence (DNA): TGTGCCAGCAGCCCGGGACAGGGGCTTAATGAGCAGTTCTTC. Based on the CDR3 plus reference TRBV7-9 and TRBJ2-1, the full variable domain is DTGVSQNPRHKITKRGQNVTFRCDPISEHNRLYWYRQTLGQGPEFLTYFQNEAQLEKSRLLSDRFSAERPKGSFSTLEIQRTEQGDSAMYLCASSPGQGLNEQFFGPGTRLTVL.

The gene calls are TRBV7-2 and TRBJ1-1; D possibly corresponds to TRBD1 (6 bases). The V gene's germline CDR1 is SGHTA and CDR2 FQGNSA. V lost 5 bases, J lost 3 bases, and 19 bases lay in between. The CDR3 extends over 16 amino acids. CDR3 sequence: CASSPPKGGVYTEAFF. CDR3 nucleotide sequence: TGTGCCAGCAGCCCCCCAAAGGGGGGGGTGTACACTGAAGCTTTCTTT. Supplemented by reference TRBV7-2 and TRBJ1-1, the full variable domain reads GAGVSQSPSNKVTEKGKDVELRCDPISGHTALYWYRQSLGQGLEFLIYFQGNSAPDKSGLPSDRFSAERTGGSVSTLTIQRTQQEDSAVYLCASSPPKGGVYTEAFFGQGTRLTVV.

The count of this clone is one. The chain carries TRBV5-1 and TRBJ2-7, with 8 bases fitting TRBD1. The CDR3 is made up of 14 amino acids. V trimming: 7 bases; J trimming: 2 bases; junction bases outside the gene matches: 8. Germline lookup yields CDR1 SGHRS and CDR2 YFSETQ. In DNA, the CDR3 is TGCGCCAGCCAATCCGGGACAGGAACCTACGAGCAGTACTTC. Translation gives CASQSGTGTYEQYF.

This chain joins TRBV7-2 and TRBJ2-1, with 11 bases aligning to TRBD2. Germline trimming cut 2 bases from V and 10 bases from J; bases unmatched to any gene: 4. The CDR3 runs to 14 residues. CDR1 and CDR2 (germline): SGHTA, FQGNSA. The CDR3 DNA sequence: TGTGCCAGCAGCTTAATACTAGCGGGAGTGGAGCAGTTCTTC. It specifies CASSLILAGVEQFF.

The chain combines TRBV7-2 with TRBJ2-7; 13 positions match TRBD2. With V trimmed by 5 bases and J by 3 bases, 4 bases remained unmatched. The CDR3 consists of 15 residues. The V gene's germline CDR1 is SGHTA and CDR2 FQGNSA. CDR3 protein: CASSHWTSGGYEQYF. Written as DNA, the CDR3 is TGTGCCAGCAGCCATTGGACTAGCGGGGGCTACGAGCAGTACTTC.

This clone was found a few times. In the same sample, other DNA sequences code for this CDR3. Here the CDR3 DNA reads TGTGCCAGCAGTTCCGGGGTCGGTGGCTACACCTTC. Translated, it gives CASSSGVGGYTF. The genes are TRBV27 and TRBJ1-2; D is uncertain. Trimming pared 4 bases from V and 7 bases from J, leaving 10 bases between. The CDR3 covers 12 residues. Germline V gives CDR1 MNHEY, CDR2 SMNVEV (reference sequence).

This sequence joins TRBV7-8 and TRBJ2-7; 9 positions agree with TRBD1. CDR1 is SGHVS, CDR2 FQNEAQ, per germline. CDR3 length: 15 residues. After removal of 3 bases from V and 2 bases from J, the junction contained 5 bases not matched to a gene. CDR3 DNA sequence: TGTGCCAGCAGCTTTAGGACAGGGGACACCTACGAGCAGTACTTC. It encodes CASSFRTGDTYEQYF.

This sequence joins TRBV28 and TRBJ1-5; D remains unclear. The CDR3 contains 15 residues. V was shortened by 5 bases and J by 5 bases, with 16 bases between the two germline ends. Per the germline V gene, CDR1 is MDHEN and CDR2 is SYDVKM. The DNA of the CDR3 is TGTGCCAGCAGTCCGCCACGGTCCTCGGATCAGCCCCAGCATTTT. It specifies CASSPPRSSDQPQHF.